Below, 27 T cell receptor beta chains from the same sample are listed, as sequenced in a study of blood T cell repertoires in COVID-19. Sequenced by immunoSEQ multiplex PCR; TCRdb stores in-frame clones only, minus some. The sample contains around 190,000 clones, around 83% of which appear only once. Source material: peripheral blood. These receptor sequences come from a woman in her sixties or seventies with COVID-19, enrolled during active disease.

The V call is TRBV27, the J call TRBJ1-5; TRBD1 is a possible D gene (5 bases). There are 16 residues in the CDR3. The V gene's germline CDR1 is MNHEY and CDR2 SMNVEV (reference sequence). V was pared by 6 bases and J by 1 base, with 16 bases between. The CDR3, as DNA: TGTGCCAGCAGGCCCCTCGACCAGGGAAGCAATCAGCCCCAGCATTTT. It encodes CASRPLDQGSNQPQHF.

The chain is built from TRBV7-2 and TRBJ2-5; TRBD2 matches 10 bases. Germline V gives CDR1 SGHTA, CDR2 FQGNSA. The CDR3 is 15 amino acids. With 1 base clipped from V and 5 bases from J, the junction kept 4 bases outside the gene matches. The CDR3 is CASSLVAGGAETQYF. In DNA, the CDR3 is TGTGCCAGCAGCTTAGTAGCGGGAGGTGCCGAGACCCAGTACTTC.

The chain employs TRBV10-3 and TRBJ2-1; TRBD2 matches at 12 bases. Germline trimming cut 2 bases from V and 16 bases from J; bases unmatched to any gene: 6. Germline CDR1 ENHRY, CDR2 SYGVKD. The CDR3 totals 13 residues. The CDR3 loop is CAISEEASGREFF. CDR3 DNA: TGTGCCATCAGTGAGGAGGCTAGCGGGAGGGAATTCTTC.

The chain joins TRBV7-2 to TRBJ2-3, with a weak D call TRBD2 (6 bases). Trimming took off 2 bases at V and 1 base at J, with 7 bases between the two ends. This CDR3 has 14 amino acids. Germline lookup yields CDR1 SGHTA and CDR2 FQGNSA. CDR3 sequence: CASSLRRGTDTQYF. CDR3 in DNA: TGTGCCAGCAGCTTACGGAGGGGCACAGATACGCAGTATTTT.

Turning to this clone: Other DNA sequences within the sample encode an identical CDR3. The chain joins TRBV3-1 (or the pseudogene TRBV3-2) to TRBJ1-3, with a tentative D call TRBD1 (6 bases). The CDR3 extends over 14 amino acids. The V end was cut by 6 bases, the J end by 4 bases, with 13 bases between. Germline V gives CDR1 LGHDT, CDR2 YNNKEL (reference sequence). The CDR3: CASSLQGAGNTIYF. The DNA of the CDR3 is TGTGCCAGCAGTCTACAGGGTGCCGGAAACACCATATATTTT.

The chain recombines TRBV4-3 with TRBJ2-7, with a tentative D call TRBD2 (6 bases). Germline CDR1 and CDR2: LGHNA and YSLEER. With 2 bases removed from V and 3 bases from J, the gap between germline ends came to 14 bases. The CDR3 runs 15 residues. The CDR3 loop reads CASSQNMEAGYEQYF. CDR3 nucleotide sequence: TGCGCCAGCAGCCAAAACATGGAAGCGGGCTACGAGCAGTACTTC.

The chain uses TRBV7-9 and TRBJ2-1; 10 bases are a match to TRBD2. There are 17 residues in the CDR3. Germline V CDR1 and CDR2: SEHNR, FQNEAQ (reference sequence). With V trimmed by 8 bases and J by 4 bases, 14 bases remained unmatched. Here the CDR3 reads CASLPIKAGGGYNEQFF. CDR3 DNA: TGTGCCAGCCTACCGATTAAAGCGGGAGGGGGATACAATGAGCAGTTCTTC.

This chain links TRBV5-6 with TRBJ1-2, with D uncertain. Germline assignment: CDR1 SGHDT and CDR2 YYEEEE. The CDR3 loop spans 13 amino acids. Trimming stripped 0 bases from V and 8 bases from J, with 11 bases between. CDR3 coding DNA: TGTGCCAGCAGCTTGGATCTCTCGGGAGGCTACACCTTC. It yields the protein CASSLDLSGGYTF. Together with reference TRBV5-6 and TRBJ1-2, the CDR3 gives the full variable domain: DAGVTQSPTHLIKTRGQQVTLRCSPKSGHDTVSWYQQALGQGPQFIFQYYEEEERQRGNFPDRFSGHQFPNYSSELNVNALLLGDSALYLCASSLDLSGGYTFGSGTRLTVV.

The chain uses TRBV7-9 and TRBJ2-5; 9 bases are a match to TRBD2. V was clipped by 7 bases and J by 5 bases; unmatched bases: 17. This CDR3 comprises 17 residues. Germline-derived CDR1 and CDR2 are SEHNR and FQNEAQ (reference sequence). This CDR3 is CASTKRPAGGPPETQYF. For the CDR3, the DNA is TGTGCCAGCACCAAGCGGCCAGCGGGAGGACCCCCCGAGACCCAGTACTTC.

The genes are TRBV14 and TRBJ2-1; D not resolved. Trimming stripped 3 bases from V and 2 bases from J, with 11 bases between. From germline, CDR1 is SGHDN and CDR2 FVKESK. The CDR3 consists of 15 residues. Here the CDR3 reads CASSQYPRPYNEQFF. The CDR3 nucleotides are TGTGCCAGCAGCCAGTACCCTAGGCCCTACAATGAGCAGTTCTTC.

About this clone: This CDR3 is missing its conserved last phenylalanine or tryptophan, likely due to a read error. No DNA is shown, since the ends of the CDR3 on it are uncertain; the CDR3 is the one TCRdb lists. The chain joins TRBV10-1 to TRBJ2-6; TRBD1, the D gene given by the table, was not confirmed from the DNA. Germline V CDR1 and CDR2: WNHNN, SYGVQD (reference sequence). The CDR3 contains 12 residues when both ends are counted. This chain's CDR3 is CASSQVRRSHKV.

The chain uses TRBV4-2 and TRBJ2-5, with D perhaps matching TRBD1 (6 bases). From germline, CDR1 is LGHNA and CDR2 YNFKEQ. With 1 base removed from V and 3 bases from J, the gap between germline ends came to 6 bases. The CDR3 sequence is 13 residues long. CDR3 DNA: TGTGCCAGCAGCCAAGGGACAGAAGAGACCCAGTACTTC. This translates into CASSQGTEETQYF.

The rearrangement links TRBV5-4 to TRBJ2-6; TRBD1 agrees at 7 bases. CDR1 and CDR2 (germline): SGHNT, YYREEE (reference sequence). Trimming at V came to 4 bases and at J to 4 bases, leaving 11 bases not matched to a gene. The CDR3 length is 17 residues. Here the CDR3 DNA reads TGTGCCAGCAGCCCGGGACAGTCATCTGGGGGGGCCAACGTCCTGACTTTC. As protein: CASSPGQSSGGANVLTF. The full variable domain, in which reference TRBV5-4 and TRBJ2-6 provide the parts outside the CDR3, is ETGVTQSPTHLIKTRGQQVTLRCSSQSGHNTVSWYQQALGQGPQFIFQYYREEENGRGNFPPRFSGLQFPNYSSELNVNALELDDSALYLCASSPGQSSGGANVLTFGAGSRLTVL.

The genes are TRBV7-9 and TRBJ1-1, with 7 nucleotides matching TRBD1. CDR3 length equals 14 residues. The trim removed 3 bases at V and 4 bases at J, leaving 5 bases unmatched. CDR1 and CDR2 (germline): SEHNR, FQNEAQ (reference sequence). The DNA of the CDR3 is TGTGCCAGCAGCTTGGAGGGGGCGAGCACTGAAGCTTTCTTT. Translating it yields CASSLEGASTEAFF.

The J gene is TRBJ2-1, the V gene TRBV9, with TRBD1 matching over 9 bases. The CDR3 consists of 15 residues. The junction had 5 bases not matched to a gene; V was cut back by 0 bases and J by 7 bases. Germline values: CDR1 SGDLS, CDR2 YYNGEE. CDR3 coding DNA: TGTGCCAGCAGCGTAGGGATGGGACAGGGTAATGAGCAGTTCTTC. Translation gives CASSVGMGQGNEQFF.

The chain is built from TRBV7-2 and TRBJ2-2, with 11 bases lining up with TRBD2. V lost 4 bases, J lost 0 bases, and 7 bases stayed unmatched. Germline loops: CDR1 SGHTA, CDR2 FQGNSA. The CDR3 runs to 18 residues. In nucleotides, the CDR3 is TGTGCCAGCAGCTCCGTATTAGCGGGAGGGGCGAACACCGGGGAGCTGTTTTTT. Amino acids: CASSSVLAGGANTGELFF.

This sequence joins TRBV14 and TRBJ2-1; TRBD2 might be the D (5 bases). V dropped 4 bases and J dropped 6 bases, with 16 bases sitting between them. This CDR3 has 15 amino acids. Germline V CDR1 and CDR2: SGHDN, FVKESK. CDR3: CASSPPRSAGNEQFF. CDR3 bases: TGTGCCAGCAGCCCCCCTCGCTCGGCGGGCAATGAGCAGTTCTTC. The full variable domain, rest sourced from reference TRBV14 and TRBJ2-1, is EAGVTQFPSHSVIEKGQTVTLRCDPISGHDNLYWYRRVMGKEIKFLLHFVKESKQDESGMPNNRFLAERTGGTYSTLKVQPAELEDSGVYFCASSPPRSAGNEQFFGPGTRLTVL.

The chain employs TRBV10-3 and TRBJ1-1; D gene uncertain. Germline lookup yields CDR1 ENHRY and CDR2 SYGVKD. This CDR3 has 13 amino acids. V lost 5 bases and J 1 base, leaving 8 bases between the germline ends. The CDR3 nucleotides read TGTGCCATCAGTAGCGACCGGAACACTGAAGCTTTCTTT. It is translated as CAISSDRNTEAFF.

The chain carries TRBV9 and TRBJ2-1; 12 nucleotides match TRBD2. V was clipped by 0 bases and J by 4 bases; unmatched bases: 5. Per germline, CDR1 SGDLS and CDR2 YYNGEE. This CDR3 contains 17 residues. The DNA for the CDR3 is TGTGCCAGCAGCGTAGGCCTAGCGGGAGGGGGATACAATGAGCAGTTCTTC. This sequence encodes CASSVGLAGGGYNEQFF.

V usage is TRBV24-1 and J usage is TRBJ1-3, with 7 positions matching TRBD1. Germline loops: CDR1 KGHDR, CDR2 SFDVKD. CDR3 length: 20 residues. Trimming took 1 base from V and 0 from J; bases not matched to a gene: 14. The CDR3 is CATSDLQGQSDEYSGNTIYF. Here the CDR3 DNA reads TGTGCCACCAGTGATTTACAGGGACAGTCCGACGAGTACTCTGGAAACACCATATATTTT.

The CDR3 DNA sequence: TGCAGCGTTGGGGGGGACAGGGCCAATGGCTACACCTTC. It is translated as CSVGGDRANGYTF. The chain joins TRBV29-1 to TRBJ1-2, with 9 bases that match TRBD1. J was trimmed by 6 bases and V by 4 bases; bases with no gene match: 6. The CDR3 consists of 13 residues. Per the germline V gene, CDR1 is SQVTM and CDR2 is ANQGSEA. Drawing the rest from reference TRBV29-1 and TRBJ1-2, the complete variable domain is SAVISQKPSRDICQRGTSLTIQCQVDSQVTMMFWYRQQPGQSLTLIATANQGSEATYESGFVIDKFPISRPNLTFSTLTVSNMSPEDSSIYLCSVGGDRANGYTFGSGTRLTVV.

CDR3 sequence reads: CASSLGTGGMETQYF. CDR3 bases: TGTGCCAGCAGCTTGGGGACAGGGGGCATGGAGACCCAGTACTTC. The V gene is TRBV11-3, the J gene TRBJ2-5, with TRBD1 matching over 12 bases. This CDR3 spans 15 amino acids. Germline V CDR1 and CDR2: SGHNT, YENEEA. The ends lost 3 bases at V and 5 bases at J; junction bases unmatched: 4.

The J gene is TRBJ2-3, the V gene TRBV20-1, with D perhaps matching TRBD2 (6 bases). CDR3 size: 11 residues. Looked up from germline, CDR1 is DFQATT and CDR2 is SNEGSKA (reference sequence). With 6 bases removed from V and 6 bases from J, the gap between germline ends came to 10 bases. The CDR3 nucleotides read TGCAGTGCGCCAGGGAGGGATACGCAGTATTTT. Protein sequence: CSAPGRDTQYF.

V usage is TRBV21-1 and J usage is TRBJ1-2; the listed D gene, TRBD1, was not tested against the DNA. TRBV21-1 is a pseudogene locus. CDR3 size: 15 residues. The CDR3 region has the DNA TGTGCCAGCAGCAACCTTGGACAGCCGAAGAATGGCTACACCTTC. This encodes CASSNLGQPKNGYTF.

This clone was detected once. Written as DNA, the CDR3 is TGCAGCGTTGTCTTAGCAGGGTTTTTGGGCTACACCTTC. Protein: CSVVLAGFLGYTF. The V and J genes are TRBV29-1 and TRBJ1-2; tentatively, D is TRBD1 (5 bases). This CDR3 has 13 residues. Trimming removed 4 bases from V and 8 bases from J, with 17 bases in between. Germline CDR1 reads SQVTM; CDR2 reads ANQGSEA. Together with reference TRBV29-1 and TRBJ1-2, the CDR3 gives the full variable domain: SAVISQKPSRDICQRGTSLTIQCQVDSQVTMMFWYRQQPGQSLTLIATANQGSEATYESGFVIDKFPISRPNLTFSTLTVSNMSPEDSSIYLCSVVLAGFLGYTFGSGTRLTVV.

The J gene is TRBJ2-1, the V gene TRBV7-2, with a tentative D call TRBD2 (5 bases). The germline V gene has CDR1 SGHTA and CDR2 FQGNSA. This CDR3 is 14 amino acids long. V dropped 3 bases and J dropped 4 bases, with 10 bases sitting between them. CDR3 in amino acids: CASSLRVFYNEQFF. Here the CDR3 DNA reads TGTGCCAGCAGCTTGAGGGTTTTTTACAATGAGCAGTTCTTC.

The chain carries TRBV28 and TRBJ1-1; D unclear. Looked up from germline, CDR1 is MDHEN and CDR2 is SYDVKM. The ends were cut back, 3 bases at V and 5 bases at J, with 16 bases in the middle. This CDR3 has 15 amino acids. The CDR3 reads CASSFVGTGWTEAFF. CDR3 nucleotide sequence: TGTGCCAGCAGTTTCGTGGGCACCGGATGGACTGAAGCTTTCTTT.